This T cell receptor (beta chain) was sequenced in a study of shared T cell receptors in the human thymus. The CDR3 sequence is 16 residues long. Unmatched junction bases numbered 4, after V lost 3 bases and J lost 0 bases. CDR1 and CDR2 from the germline V gene are SGHTA and FQGNSA. Clones were read by immunoSEQ multiplex PCR, and TCRdb kept only the in-frame ones, dropping some. The sample has hundreds of thousands of clones, approximately 89% seen once. This sample was also put to use in a study of human thymus T cells. From that study: Corrective surgery for congenital heart defects was being performed on the healthy Finnish infants who were the donors. The source of the thymus tissue was resections taken during corrective heart surgery. What appeared biased in thymic and blood repertoires was the usage of V and J genes.

The rearrangement uses TRBV7-2 and TRBJ2-4; 8 positions agree with TRBD2. The TCR originated in a boy under two years old with a congenital heart defect. What was sequenced was thymocytes. For the CDR3, the DNA is TGTGCCAGCAGCTTCTCGGGGGGGCTAGCCAAAAACATTCAGTACTTC. Protein sequence: CASSFSGGLAKNIQYF.